The sequence of this TCR beta chain was determined in a study of graft-versus-host responses after intestinal transplantation. The CDR3 totals 16 residues. The germline gives CDR1 MNHNS, CDR2 SASEGT. With V trimmed by 4 bases and J by 1 base, 10 bases remained unmatched. Remarks on this clone: Its specificity is not known.

Sequencing was performed with immunoSEQ multiplex PCR; in TCRdb, only in-frame clones are kept and a portion is missing. Seen here are about 90,000 clones, about 85% observed once, and the top ten hold 0.28%. The gene calls are TRBV6-1 and TRBJ2-7; 7 bases match TRBD1. This sample comprised unstimulated CD4+ T cells sorted from spleen or lymph node cells, obtained before transplant. This sequence originates from a human donor who was the organ donor for an intestinal transplant. This CDR3 is CASSAGQDLFSYEQYF. The CDR3 nucleotides read TGTGCCAGCAGTGCCGGACAGGACCTATTTTCCTACGAGCAGTACTTC.